This T cell receptor beta chain was profiled in a study of blood T cell repertoires in COVID-19. Authors' data handling: From reference gene primer amplification, estimates of nucleated cell counts were derived. Profiled with immunoSEQ multiplex PCR; TCRdb holds only in-frame clones, not every one. V, J and clone size were drawn from that table, and D and trimming were deduced from the DNA. Found here are some 200,000 clones, around four fifths of them singletons; the top ten hold 6% to 7%. The receptor comes from a woman between 35 and 50 years old with acute or convalescent COVID-19. Sequenced input: peripheral blood.

Here the CDR3 DNA reads TGTGCCAGCAGTTTACGGTTCTTGGGGGACTCCACTGAAGCTTTCTTT. Translated, it gives CASSLRFLGDSTEAFF. This chain links TRBV28 with TRBJ1-1, with D perhaps matching TRBD1 (5 bases). CDR3 length: 16 residues. Trimming cost V 2 bases and J 4 bases, with 17 bases left between them. The germline gives CDR1 MDHEN, CDR2 SYDVKM.